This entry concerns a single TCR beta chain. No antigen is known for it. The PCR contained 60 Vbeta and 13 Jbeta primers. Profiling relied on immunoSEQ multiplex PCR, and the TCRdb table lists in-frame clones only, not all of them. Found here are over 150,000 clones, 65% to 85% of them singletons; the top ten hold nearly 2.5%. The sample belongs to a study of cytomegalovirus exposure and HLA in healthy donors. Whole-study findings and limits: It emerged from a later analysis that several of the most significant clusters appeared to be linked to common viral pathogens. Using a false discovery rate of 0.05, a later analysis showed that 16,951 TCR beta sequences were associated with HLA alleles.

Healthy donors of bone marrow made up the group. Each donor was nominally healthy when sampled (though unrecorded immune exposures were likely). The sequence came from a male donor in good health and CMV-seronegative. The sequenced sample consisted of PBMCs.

CDR3 residues: CASRRRLGGYTF. CDR3 nucleotide sequence: TGTGCCAGCCGGCGACGACTAGGTGGCTACACCTTC. The rearrangement uses TRBV28 and TRBJ1-2, with D unresolved. The CDR3 is 12 amino acids. Per the germline V gene, CDR1 is MDHEN and CDR2 is SYDVKM. Trimming took off 8 bases at V and 7 bases at J, with 14 bases between the two ends.